The next 10 T cell receptor beta chains were all read from a single sample in a study of CD8+CD57+ T cells in acquired aplastic anemia. Those patients picked for sequencing had displayed CD8+CD57+ cell expansion on flow cytometry. The TCR beta profiling, which covered VDJ combination and CDR3 sequence, was carried out using genomic DNA as the template. TCRdb passed the reads through MiXCR, listing each CDR3 protein once. The table records under 500,000 distinct CDR3 sequences, roughly 34% of them present only once. Sequenced: sorted CD4+, CD8+, or CD8+CD57+ T cells (not recorded which) from PBMCs. All receptors derive from a human donor with aplastic anemia.

This clonotype was detected many times. This sequence joins TRBV10-3 and TRBJ2-7; a weak D match, TRBD2 (5 bases). V lost 4 bases to trimming and J lost 2 bases, with 12 bases between them. There are 14 residues in the CDR3. Germline V gives CDR1 ENHRY, CDR2 SYGVKD. The CDR3 DNA reads as TGTGCCATCAGTGGAGCGGCCGGCCCCTACGAGCAGTACTTC. Its protein is CAISGAAGPYEQYF.

The gene calls are TRBV25-1 and TRBJ2-1; 11 nucleotides align to TRBD2. The trim removed 6 bases at V and 3 bases at J, leaving 7 bases unmatched. Germline V CDR1 and CDR2: MGHDK, SYGVNS. This CDR3 spans 16 amino acids. CDR3 sequence: CASRRTSGPIYNEQFF. The CDR3 region has the DNA TGTGCCAGCAGGCGGACTAGCGGGCCGATCTACAATGAGCAGTTCTTC. The variable domain in full, with the rest retrieved from reference TRBV25-1 and TRBJ2-1, is EADIYQTPRYLVIGTGKKITLECSQTMGHDKMYWYQQDPGMELHLIHYSYGVNSTEKGDLSSESTVSRIRTEHFPLTLESARPSHTSQYLCASRRTSGPIYNEQFFGPGTRLTVL.

As for this clonotype: This may be a read error, as it is one base from a much larger clone. The chain carries TRBV7-2 and TRBJ2-5; D is perhaps TRBD1 or TRBD2 (6 bases each). CDR3 length: 13 residues. Between the trimmed V and J ends, which lost 5 bases and 7 bases, there was a span of 14 bases. Germline V gene lookup returns CDR1 SGHTA and CDR2 FQGNSA. The CDR3 DNA sequence: TGTGCCAGCAGCCTCGACAGGCGGGGGACCCAGTACTTC. Translated: CASSLDRRGTQYF.

This clonotype was seen only once. The rearrangement joins TRBV4-2 to TRBJ1-3; maybe TRBD1 (5 bases). CDR1 is LGHNA, CDR2 YNFKEQ, per germline. Trimming took off 0 bases at V and 2 bases at J, with 11 bases between the two ends. The CDR3 contains 16 residues. Here the CDR3 reads CASSQDILGPGNTIYF. The CDR3 coding sequence is TGTGCCAGCAGCCAAGATATCCTGGGACCTGGAAACACCATATATTTT.

This clonotype was counted between two and nine times. This chain connects TRBV20-1 to TRBJ2-7; no clear D gene. The V end lost 0 bases, the J end lost 2 bases, and 11 bases lay between the germline ends. CDR3 length equals 14 residues. Germline assignment: CDR1 DFQATT and CDR2 SNEGSKA (reference sequence). This CDR3 is CSARDTVKPYEQYF. The DNA of the CDR3 is TGCAGTGCTAGAGATACGGTGAAGCCCTACGAGCAGTACTTC.

Remarks on this clonotype: At one end the junction does not follow the germline gene, possibly because of a read error. This chain joins TRBV7-8 and TRBJ1-5, with D tentatively TRBD1 (5 bases). Germline CDR1 reads SGHVS; CDR2 reads FQNEAQ. The CDR3 spans 15 residues. CDR3 protein: CASSIRSRDDQPQHF. Here the CDR3 DNA reads TGCGCCAGCAGCATAAGATCAAGGGACGATCAGCCCCAGCATTTT.

This chain links TRBV6-1 with TRBJ1-6; D perhaps matches TRBD1 (6 bases). This CDR3 has 12 residues. The germline gives CDR1 MNHNS, CDR2 SASEGT. V gave up 3 bases and J gave up 10 bases, with 7 bases separating them. CDR3 residues: CASSDQGSPLHF. As DNA, the CDR3 is TGTGCCAGCAGTGACCAGGGGTCACCCCTCCACTTT.

This clonotype was seen at least ten times. J is TRBJ2-3 and V is TRBV29-1, with D maybe TRBD1 (5 bases). V lost 6 bases, J lost 1 base, and 11 bases lay in between. The germline V gene encodes CDR1 SQVTM and CDR2 ANQGSEA. CDR3 size: 13 residues. The CDR3 coding sequence is TGCAGCGTGAAGGAAGGGGGCACAGATACGCAGTATTTT. It specifies CSVKEGGTDTQYF.

Remarks on this clonotype: This sequence may be a read error, since a much larger clone differs from it by one base. This chain uses TRBV10-3 with TRBJ1-4, with D maybe TRBD1 (6 bases). Germline-derived CDR1 and CDR2 are ENHRY and SYGVKD. CDR3 size: 16 residues. V was trimmed by 6 bases and J by 0 bases, leaving 14 bases between them. CDR3 region: CAIRGGGTSTNEKLFF. The CDR3 bases are TGTGCCATCAGAGGAGGGGGGACCTCAACTAATGAAAAACTGTTTTTT.

This clonotype was counted ten times or more. The V call is TRBV4-2, the J call TRBJ2-1; TRBD2 agrees at 8 bases. Germline CDR1 and CDR2: LGHNA and YNFKEQ. The CDR3 loop spans 13 amino acids. Trimming at V came to 0 bases and at J to 10 bases, leaving 2 bases not matched to a gene. The CDR3, as DNA: TGTGCCAGCAGCCAAGAGCTAGCGGGCGAGCAGTTCTTC. Translation: CASSQELAGEQFF.